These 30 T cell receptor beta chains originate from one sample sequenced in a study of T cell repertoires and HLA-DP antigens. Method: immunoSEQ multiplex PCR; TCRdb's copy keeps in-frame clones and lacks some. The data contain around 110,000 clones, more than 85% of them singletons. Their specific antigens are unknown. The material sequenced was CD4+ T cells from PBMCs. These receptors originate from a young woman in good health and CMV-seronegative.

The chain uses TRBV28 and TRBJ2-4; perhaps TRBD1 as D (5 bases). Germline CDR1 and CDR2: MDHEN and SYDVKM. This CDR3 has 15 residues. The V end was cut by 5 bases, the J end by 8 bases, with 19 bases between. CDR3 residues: CASSPGPGSVDIQYF. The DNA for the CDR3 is TGTGCCAGCAGTCCAGGGCCCGGGTCTGTTGACATTCAGTACTTC.

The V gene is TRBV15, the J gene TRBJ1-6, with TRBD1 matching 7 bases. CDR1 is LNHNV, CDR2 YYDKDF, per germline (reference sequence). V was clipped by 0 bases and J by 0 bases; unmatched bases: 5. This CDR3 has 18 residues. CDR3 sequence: CATSRDRDSSSYNSPLHF. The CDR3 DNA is TGTGCCACCAGCAGAGACCGGGACAGCAGCTCCTATAATTCACCCCTCCACTTT.

DNA for the CDR3: TGTGCCAGCAGCTTGGCCAATAGAGAGACCCAGTACTTC. It yields the protein CASSLANRETQYF. The chain links TRBV5-6 to TRBJ2-5; D is ambiguous. V dropped 0 bases and J dropped 4 bases, with 7 bases sitting between them. The CDR3 extends over 13 amino acids. Per the germline V gene, CDR1 is SGHDT and CDR2 is YYEEEE.

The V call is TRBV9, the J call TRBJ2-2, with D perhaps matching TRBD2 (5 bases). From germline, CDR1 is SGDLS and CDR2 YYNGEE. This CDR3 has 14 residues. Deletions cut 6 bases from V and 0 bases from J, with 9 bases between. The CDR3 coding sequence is TGTGCCAGCACCAGCGGTTCGAACACCGGGGAGCTGTTTTTT. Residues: CASTSGSNTGELFF.

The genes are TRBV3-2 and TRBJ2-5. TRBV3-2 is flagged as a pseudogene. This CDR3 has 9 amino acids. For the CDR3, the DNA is TGTGCCAGCGGCGTGGCCCAGTACTTC. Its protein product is CASGVAQYF.

The CDR3 bases are TGTGCCAGCAGTTTTGGTCGGGGATCATTGAATTCACCCCTCCACTTT. Protein product: CASSFGRGSLNSPLHF. The rearrangement links TRBV27 to TRBJ1-6; D not certain. CDR1 and CDR2 from the germline V gene are MNHEY and SMNVEV (reference sequence). V was cut by 3 bases and J by 7 bases, with 16 bases left in between. The CDR3 is made up of 16 amino acids.

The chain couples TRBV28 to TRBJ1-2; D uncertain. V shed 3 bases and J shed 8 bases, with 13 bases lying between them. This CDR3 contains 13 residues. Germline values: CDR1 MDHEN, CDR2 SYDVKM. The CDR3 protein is CASSFLPGQGYTF. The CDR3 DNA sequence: TGTGCCAGCAGTTTCCTACCCGGCCAGGGCTACACCTTC.

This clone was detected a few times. The CDR3 sequence is CASSEQWTSGDRAYEQYV. In DNA, the CDR3 is TGTGCCAGCAGTGAACAGTGGACTAGCGGGGATCGGGCCTACGAGCAGTACGTC. J is TRBJ2-7 and V is TRBV2; TRBD2 agrees at 12 bases. V lost 2 bases, J lost 2 bases, and 10 bases stayed unmatched. The CDR3 runs 18 residues. CDR1 and CDR2 from the germline V gene are SNHLY and FYNNEI.

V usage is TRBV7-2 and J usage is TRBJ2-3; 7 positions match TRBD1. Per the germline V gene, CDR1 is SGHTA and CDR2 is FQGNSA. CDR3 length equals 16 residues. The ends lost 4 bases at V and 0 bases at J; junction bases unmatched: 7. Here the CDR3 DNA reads TGTGCCAGCAGCTCCATGGGACAGCACAGCACAGATACGCAGTATTTT. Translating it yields CASSSMGQHSTDTQYF.

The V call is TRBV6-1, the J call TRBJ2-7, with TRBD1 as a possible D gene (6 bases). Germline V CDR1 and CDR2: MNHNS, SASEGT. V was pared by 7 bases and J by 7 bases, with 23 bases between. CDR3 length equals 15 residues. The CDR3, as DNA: TGTGCCAGCACTTTCGACAGGCCCTTTGAATCGGAGCAGTACGTC. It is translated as CASTFDRPFESEQYV.

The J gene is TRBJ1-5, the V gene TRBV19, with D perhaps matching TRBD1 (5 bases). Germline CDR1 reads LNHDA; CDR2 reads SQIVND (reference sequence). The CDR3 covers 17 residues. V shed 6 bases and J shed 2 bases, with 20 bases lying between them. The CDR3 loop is CASRLKSGWVGNQPQHF. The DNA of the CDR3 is TGTGCCAGTAGGCTCAAATCAGGGTGGGTTGGCAATCAGCCCCAGCATTTT.

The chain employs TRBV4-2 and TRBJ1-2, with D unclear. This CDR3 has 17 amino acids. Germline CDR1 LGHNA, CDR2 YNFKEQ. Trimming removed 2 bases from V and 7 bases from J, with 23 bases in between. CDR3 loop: CASSQQARGVGQGGYTF. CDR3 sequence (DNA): TGTGCCAGCAGCCAACAAGCACGCGGAGTCGGGCAAGGTGGCTACACCTTC.

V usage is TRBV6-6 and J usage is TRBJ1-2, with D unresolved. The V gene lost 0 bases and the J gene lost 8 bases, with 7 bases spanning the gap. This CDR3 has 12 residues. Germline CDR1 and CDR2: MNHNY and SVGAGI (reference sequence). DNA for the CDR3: TGTGCCAGCAGTTACTCCGGGCACGGCTACACCTTC. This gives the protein CASSYSGHGYTF.

CDR3 in amino acids: CASSLVGGARETQYF. In DNA form, the CDR3 reads TGTGCCAGCAGCTTAGTAGGGGGGGCTAGAGAGACCCAGTACTTC. The chain carries TRBV7-2 and TRBJ2-5; maybe TRBD2 (7 bases). The germline CDR1 and CDR2 sequences are SGHTA and FQGNSA. Trimming shortened V by 1 base and J by 4 bases, and 13 bases separated the two germline ends. The CDR3 length is 15 residues.

DNA for the CDR3: TGTGCCAGCTCACCTCTGTCCTCCCAGCCCCAGCATTTT. This sequence encodes CASSPLSSQPQHF. This chain uses TRBV18 with TRBJ1-5; D gene uncertain. Germline assignment: CDR1 KGHSH and CDR2 LQKENI. Trimming removed 3 bases at V and 7 bases at J, with 10 bases between. This CDR3 comprises 13 residues.

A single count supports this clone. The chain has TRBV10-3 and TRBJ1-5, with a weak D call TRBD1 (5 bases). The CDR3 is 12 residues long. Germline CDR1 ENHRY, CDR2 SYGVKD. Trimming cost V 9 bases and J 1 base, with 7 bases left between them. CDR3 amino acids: CAIRDSNQPQHF. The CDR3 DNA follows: TGTGCCATAAGGGACAGCAATCAGCCCCAGCATTTT.

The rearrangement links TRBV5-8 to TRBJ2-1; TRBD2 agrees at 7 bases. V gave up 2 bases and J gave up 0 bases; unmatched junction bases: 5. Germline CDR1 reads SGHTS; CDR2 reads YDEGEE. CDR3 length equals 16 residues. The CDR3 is CASSLLSGVSYNEQFF. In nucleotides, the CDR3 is TGTGCCAGCAGCTTATTAAGCGGGGTCTCCTACAATGAGCAGTTCTTC.

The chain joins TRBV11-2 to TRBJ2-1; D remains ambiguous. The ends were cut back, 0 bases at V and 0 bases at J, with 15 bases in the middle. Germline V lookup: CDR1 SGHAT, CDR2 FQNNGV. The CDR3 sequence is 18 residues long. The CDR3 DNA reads TGTGCCAGCAGCTTAGATCGGTTGGGCGGTAGCTCCTACAATGAGCAGTTCTTC. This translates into CASSLDRLGGSSYNEQFF.

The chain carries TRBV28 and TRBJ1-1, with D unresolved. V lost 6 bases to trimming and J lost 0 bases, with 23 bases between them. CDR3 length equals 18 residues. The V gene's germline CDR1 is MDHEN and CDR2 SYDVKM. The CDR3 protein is CASSPFSAVRILNTEAFF. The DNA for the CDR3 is TGTGCCAGCAGCCCCTTTTCCGCCGTCCGGATTTTGAACACTGAAGCTTTCTTT.

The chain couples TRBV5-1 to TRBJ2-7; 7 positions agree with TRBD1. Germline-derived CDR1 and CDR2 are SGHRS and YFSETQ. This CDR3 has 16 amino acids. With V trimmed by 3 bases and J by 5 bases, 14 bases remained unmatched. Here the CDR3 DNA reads TGCGCCAGCAGCTGGAACCCGGACAGGAGCCTGGACGAGCAGTACTTC. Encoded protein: CASSWNPDRSLDEQYF. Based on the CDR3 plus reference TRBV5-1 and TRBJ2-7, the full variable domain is KAGVTQTPRYLIKTRGQQVTLSCSPISGHRSVSWYQQTPGQGLQFLFEYFSETQRNKGNFPGRFSGRQFSNSRSEMNVSTLELGDSALYLCASSWNPDRSLDEQYFGPGTRLTVT.

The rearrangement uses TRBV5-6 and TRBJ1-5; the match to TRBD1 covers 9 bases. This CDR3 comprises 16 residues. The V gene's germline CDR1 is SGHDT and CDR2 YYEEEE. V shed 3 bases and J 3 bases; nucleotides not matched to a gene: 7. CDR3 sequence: CASSSSDRGNNQPQHF. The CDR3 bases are TGTGCCAGCAGCTCCTCCGACAGGGGGAACAATCAGCCCCAGCATTTT.

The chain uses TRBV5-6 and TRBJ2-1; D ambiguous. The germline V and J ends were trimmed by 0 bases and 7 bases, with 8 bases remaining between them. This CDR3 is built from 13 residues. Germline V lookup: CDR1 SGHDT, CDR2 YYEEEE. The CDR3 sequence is CASSLGWWNEQFF. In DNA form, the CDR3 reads TGTGCCAGCAGCTTGGGTTGGTGGAATGAGCAGTTCTTC.

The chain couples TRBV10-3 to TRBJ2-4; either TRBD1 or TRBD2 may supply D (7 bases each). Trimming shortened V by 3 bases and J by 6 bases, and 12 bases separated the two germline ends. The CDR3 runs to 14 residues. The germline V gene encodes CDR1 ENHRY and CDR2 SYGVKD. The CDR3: CAISDTGEGNIQYF. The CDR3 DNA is TGTGCCATCAGTGACACAGGGGAGGGAAACATTCAGTACTTC.

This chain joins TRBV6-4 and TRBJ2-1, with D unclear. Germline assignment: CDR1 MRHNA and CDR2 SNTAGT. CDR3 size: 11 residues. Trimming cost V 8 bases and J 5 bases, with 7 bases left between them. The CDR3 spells CASPRHNEQFF. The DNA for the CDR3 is TGTGCCAGCCCTCGTCACAATGAGCAGTTCTTC.

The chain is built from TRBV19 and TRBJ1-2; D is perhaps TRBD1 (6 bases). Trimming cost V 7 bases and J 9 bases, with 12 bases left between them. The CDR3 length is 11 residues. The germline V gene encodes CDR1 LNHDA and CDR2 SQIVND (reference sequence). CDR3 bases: TGTGCCAGTACCCTAGGGGGGAGCTACACCTTC. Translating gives CASTLGGSYTF.

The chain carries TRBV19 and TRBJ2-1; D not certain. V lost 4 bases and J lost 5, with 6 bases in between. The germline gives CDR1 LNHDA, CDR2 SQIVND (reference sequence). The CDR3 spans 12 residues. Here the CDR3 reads CASSTRDNEQFF. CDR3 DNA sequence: TGTGCCAGTAGTACTAGGGACAATGAGCAGTTCTTC. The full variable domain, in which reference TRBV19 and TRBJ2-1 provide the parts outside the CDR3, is DGGITQSPKYLFRKEGQNVTLSCEQNLNHDAMYWYRQDPGQGLRLIYYSQIVNDFQKGDIAEGYSVSREKKESFPLTVTSAQKNPTAFYLCASSTRDNEQFFGPGTRLTVL.

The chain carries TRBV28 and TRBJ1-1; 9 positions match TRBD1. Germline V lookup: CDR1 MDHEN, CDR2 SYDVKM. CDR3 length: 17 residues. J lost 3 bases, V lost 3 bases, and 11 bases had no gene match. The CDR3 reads CASSLITGGLRDTEAFF. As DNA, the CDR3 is TGTGCCAGCAGTTTGATTACAGGGGGCCTAAGGGACACTGAAGCTTTCTTT.

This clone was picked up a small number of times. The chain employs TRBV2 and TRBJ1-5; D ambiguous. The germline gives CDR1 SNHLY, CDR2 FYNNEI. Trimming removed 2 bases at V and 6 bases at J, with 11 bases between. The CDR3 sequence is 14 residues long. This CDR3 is CASSETSESQPQHF. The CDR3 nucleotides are TGTGCCAGCAGTGAAACGTCAGAGAGTCAGCCCCAGCATTTT.

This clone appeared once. The CDR3 sequence: CAIRPDGAANEKLFF. The CDR3 DNA reads as TGTGCCATCAGACCGGACGGCGCAGCTAATGAAAAACTGTTTTTT. V gene TRBV10-3 combines with J gene TRBJ1-4; D gene unclear. CDR3 length: 15 amino acids. Trimming removed 6 bases at V and 3 bases at J, with 14 bases between. Germline V lookup: CDR1 ENHRY, CDR2 SYGVKD.

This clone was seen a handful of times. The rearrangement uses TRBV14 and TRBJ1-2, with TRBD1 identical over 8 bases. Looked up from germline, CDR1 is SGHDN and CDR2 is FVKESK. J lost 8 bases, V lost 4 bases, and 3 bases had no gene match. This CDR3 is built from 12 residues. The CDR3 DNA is TGTGCCAGCAGCCTCGGGACAGGAGGCTACACCTTC. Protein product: CASSLGTGGYTF.